This T cell receptor (beta chain) was sequenced for a study of cytomegalovirus exposure and HLA in healthy donors. 13 Jbeta primers and 60 Vbeta primers were used for the PCR. Method: immunoSEQ multiplex PCR; TCRdb's copy keeps in-frame clones and lacks some. The sample table sets out 150,000 to 200,000 clones. Healthy bone marrow donors made up the donors. V lost 2 bases and J 6 bases, leaving 11 bases between the germline ends. Germline V gives CDR1 KGHSH, CDR2 LQKENI. This CDR3 spans 13 amino acids. The gene calls are TRBV18 and TRBJ2-7, with D perhaps TRBD1 (7 bases). This sequence originates from a woman aged 18-29 years in good health and CMV-seropositive. Sequenced: PBMCs. The CDR3 coding sequence is TGTGCCAGCTCACCAAAGCAGGGGGGCGAGCAGTACTTC. This codes for CASSPKQGGEQYF. The variable domain in full, with the rest retrieved from reference TRBV18 and TRBJ2-7, is NAGVMQNPRHLVRRRGQEARLRCSPMKGHSHVYWYRQLPEEGLKFMVYLQKENIIDESGMPKERFSAEFPKEGPSILRIQQVVRGDSAAYFCASSPKQGGEQYFGPGTRLTVT.